This T cell receptor (beta chain) was found in a study of cytomegalovirus exposure and HLA in healthy donors. Broader study findings: Reports described diagnosis of cytomegalovirus status by the classifier as highly specific and sensitive.

Concerning this clone: What it binds is not known.

Vbeta (60) and Jbeta (13) primers were used in the PCR. Profiled with immunoSEQ multiplex PCR; TCRdb holds only in-frame clones, not every one. Of 95,000 to 100,000 clones detected, about 80% appear once; the ten largest clones hold roughly 3%. The sequencing sample was made of PBMCs. This sequence was found in a man in his forties in good health and CMV-seronegative.

The CDR3 reads CAISESGTSGQETQYF. For the CDR3, the DNA is TGTGCCATCAGTGAGTCCGGGACTAGCGGGCAAGAGACCCAGTACTTC. V usage is TRBV10-3 and J usage is TRBJ2-5; 12 bases align to TRBD2. CDR1 is ENHRY and CDR2 is SYGVKD in the germline V gene. This CDR3 is 16 amino acids long. Trimming at V came to 0 bases and at J to 2 bases, leaving 1 base not matched to a gene.